Below are 27 T cell receptor beta chains sequenced from a single sample in a study of CD8 T cells in ankylosing spondylitis. TCRdb re-analysed the 5' RACE reads in MiXCR, keeping a single row per CDR3 protein. The data hold about 200,000 distinct CDR3 sequences, with about 13% observed a single time. Sequenced: blood, either unsorted or a sorted T cell fraction (not recorded which). These receptor sequences come from a male donor with ankylosing spondylitis or in good health (not recorded which).

V is TRBV15 and J is TRBJ2-2, with 10 bases aligning to TRBD1. V dropped 5 bases and J dropped 4; count of bases not matched to a gene: 10. Germline CDR1 and CDR2: LNHNV and YYDKDF (reference sequence). This CDR3 has 17 amino acids. The DNA of the CDR3 is TGTGCCACCAGCCCCCCTAGTGGGACAGGGGCCACCGGGGAGCTGTTTTTT. Residues: CATSPPSGTGATGELFF.

The rearrangement links TRBV27 to TRBJ2-4; D not resolved. From germline, CDR1 is MNHEY and CDR2 SMNVEV (reference sequence). The CDR3 runs 11 residues. The V gene lost 4 bases and the J gene lost 6 bases, with 4 bases spanning the gap. DNA of the CDR3: TGTGCCAGCAGTTGGGGAAACATTCAGTACTTC. Amino acid sequence: CASSWGNIQYF.

This clonotype was recorded at least ten times. The chain links TRBV12-3 or TRBV12-4 to TRBJ2-7; no reliable D call. V dropped 4 bases and J dropped 3 bases, with 7 bases sitting between them. The CDR3 runs 12 residues. The CDR3 sequence is CASSSSLYEQYF. The CDR3 DNA sequence: TGTGCCAGCAGTTCCAGCCTCTACGAGCAGTACTTC.

The chain employs TRBV18 and TRBJ2-1; 7 bases are shared with TRBD2. The CDR3 covers 16 residues. The junction had 8 bases not matched to a gene; V was cut back by 3 bases and J by 3 bases. Germline CDR1 and CDR2: KGHSH and LQKENI. The DNA of the CDR3 is TGTGCCAGCTCACCGGAGTTCGGGACTATCTACAATGAGCAGTTCTTC. Translating it yields CASSPEFGTIYNEQFF.

This clonotype was counted many times. CDR3 region: CASSFGDRDTDTQYF. CDR3 bases: TGTGCCAGCAGTTTCGGGGACAGGGACACAGATACGCAGTATTTT. The gene calls are TRBV12-3 or TRBV12-4 and TRBJ2-3; 9 bases align to TRBD1. J gave up 2 bases and V 3 bases, and 3 bases lay outside the gene matches. The CDR3 extends over 15 amino acids.

This chain connects TRBV6-2 or TRBV6-3 to TRBJ2-7; 12 bases are shared with TRBD2. Trimming took 0 bases from V and 4 from J; bases not matched to a gene: 16. Germline assignment: CDR1 MNHEY and CDR2 SVGEGT. The CDR3 is made up of 20 amino acids. CDR3 DNA: TGTGCCAGCAGTTACTCTCCCCGTTCTAGCGGGAGGGCCGTATGGTACGAGCAGTACTTC. Protein: CASSYSPRSSGRAVWYEQYF.

This clonotype was seen repeatedly, ten times or more. This chain uses TRBV6-4 with TRBJ2-1; 12 nucleotides agree with TRBD2. CDR1 and CDR2 from the germline V gene are MRHNA and SNTAGT. The CDR3 spans 15 residues. J lost 6 bases, V lost 4 bases, and 4 bases had no gene match. In nucleotides, the CDR3 is TGTGCCAGCAGTGTGACTAGCGGGAGTTCCAATGAGCAGTTCTTC. Protein sequence: CASSVTSGSSNEQFF.

This clonotype has more than one count but fewer than ten. The genes are TRBV7-2 and TRBJ2-2, with no clear D. The V gene's germline CDR1 is SGHTA and CDR2 FQGNSA. This CDR3 region has 15 residues. With 2 bases removed from V and 6 bases from J, the gap between germline ends came to 13 bases. The CDR3 region is CASSLSSASPGELFF. The CDR3 nucleotides read TGTGCCAGCAGCTTATCTTCCGCGTCTCCCGGGGAGCTGTTTTTT. The full variable domain, completed using reference TRBV7-2 and TRBJ2-2, is GAGVSQSPSNKVTEKGKDVELRCDPISGHTALYWYRQSLGQGLEFLIYFQGNSAPDKSGLPSDRFSAERTGGSVSTLTIQRTQQEDSAVYLCASSLSSASPGELFFGEGSRLTVL.

This clonotype was recorded many times. The V gene is TRBV5-1, the J gene TRBJ1-1; D not resolved. Trimming stripped 6 bases from V and 0 bases from J, with 18 bases between. CDR3 size: 16 residues. Germline V lookup: CDR1 SGHRS, CDR2 YFSETQ. As DNA, the CDR3 is TGCGCCAGCACCCCAACGGCCGGAGGGATGAACACTGAAGCTTTCTTT. Protein product: CASTPTAGGMNTEAFF. The whole variable domain, remainder taken from reference TRBV5-1 and TRBJ1-1, is KAGVTQTPRYLIKTRGQQVTLSCSPISGHRSVSWYQQTPGQGLQFLFEYFSETQRNKGNFPGRFSGRQFSNSRSEMNVSTLELGDSALYLCASTPTAGGMNTEAFFGQGTRLTVV.

This clonotype was observed many times. The V call is TRBV7-9, the J call TRBJ1-1; D possibly corresponds to TRBD1 (5 bases). The CDR3 consists of 12 residues. From germline, CDR1 is SEHNR and CDR2 FQNEAQ (reference sequence). Trimming left V 4 bases short and J 8 bases short, with 11 bases between. CDR3 amino acids: CASSSPGGEAFF. CDR3 DNA sequence: TGTGCCAGCAGCTCCCCCGGGGGAGAAGCTTTCTTT. The variable domain in full, completed from reference TRBV7-9 and TRBJ1-1, reads DTGVSQNPRHKITKRGQNVTFRCDPISEHNRLYWYRQTLGQGPEFLTYFQNEAQLEKSRLLSDRFSAERPKGSFSTLEIQRTEQGDSAMYLCASSSPGGEAFFGQGTRLTVV.

This clonotype was detected ten times or more. This chain joins TRBV7-8 and TRBJ2-5; a possible D gene is TRBD2 (5 bases). CDR3 length: 14 amino acids. Germline V gene sequence: CDR1 SGHVS, CDR2 FQNEAQ. Trimming pared 1 base from V and 9 bases from J, leaving 15 bases between. The CDR3 reads CASSLDPSTGAQYF. As DNA, the CDR3 is TGTGCCAGCAGCTTAGACCCTAGCACTGGGGCCCAGTACTTC. Based on the CDR3 plus reference TRBV7-8 and TRBJ2-5, the full variable domain is GAGVSQSPRYKVAKRGQDVALRCDPISGHVSLFWYQQALGQGPEFLTYFQNEAQLDKSGLPSDRFFAERPEGSVSTLKIQRTQQEDSAVYLCASSLDPSTGAQYFGPGTRLLVL.

Only a few counts were recorded for this clonotype. V is TRBV7-6 and J is TRBJ1-4; TRBD1 agrees at 7 bases. The CDR3 loop spans 15 amino acids. V dropped 4 bases and J dropped 3; count of bases not matched to a gene: 5. Germline assignment: CDR1 SGHVS and CDR2 FNYEAQ. CDR3 region: CASSYIQGPNEKLFF. CDR3 coding DNA: TGTGCCAGCAGCTACATACAGGGGCCTAATGAAAAACTGTTTTTT. The whole variable domain, filled in from reference TRBV7-6 and TRBJ1-4, reads GAGVSQSPRYKVTKRGQDVALRCDPISGHVSLYWYRQALGQGPEFLTYFNYEAQQDKSGLPNDRFSAERPEGSISTLTIQRTEQRDSAMYRCASSYIQGPNEKLFFGSGTQLSVL.

The rearrangement uses TRBV18 and TRBJ2-3, with D hard to call. Trimming stripped 3 bases from V and 4 bases from J, with 5 bases between. CDR1 is KGHSH and CDR2 is LQKENI in the germline V gene. CDR3 length: 12 residues. The CDR3 sequence is CASSPWSDTQYF. CDR3 DNA sequence: TGTGCCAGCTCACCCTGGTCAGATACGCAGTATTTT.

This clonotype was detected only a few times. This chain links TRBV20-1 with TRBJ2-1; TRBD2 matches at 11 bases. Germline V gene data show CDR1 as DFQATT and CDR2 as SNEGSKA (reference sequence). The CDR3 length is 16 residues. Germline trimming cut 5 bases from V and 3 bases from J; bases unmatched to any gene: 9. The CDR3 DNA sequence: TGCAGTGCTCCAGATCTTAGCGGGGGGGACTACAATGAGCAGTTCTTC. Translation gives CSAPDLSGGDYNEQFF.

This sequence joins TRBV7-9 and TRBJ2-2, with a tentative D call TRBD2 (5 bases). The CDR3 length is 14 residues. Per germline, CDR1 SEHNR and CDR2 FQNEAQ (reference sequence). V lost 4 bases to trimming and J lost 4 bases, with 10 bases between them. This CDR3 is CASSSATITGELFF. The DNA of the CDR3 is TGTGCCAGCAGCTCCGCGACTATCACCGGGGAGCTGTTTTTT.

The rearrangement links TRBV29-1 to TRBJ2-1; D is perhaps TRBD1 or TRBD2 (6 bases each). CDR3 length equals 14 residues. In germline, CDR1 is SQVTM, CDR2 ANQGSEA. The V end was cut by 7 bases, the J end by 0 bases, with 13 bases between. As DNA, the CDR3 is TGCAGCGCCAGGGGAGGCGCCTCCTACAATGAGCAGTTCTTC. Translated: CSARGGASYNEQFF.

Worth noting for this clonotype: A read error is likely, as this CDR3 ends without the conserved phenylalanine or tryptophan. The chain couples TRBV7-9 to TRBJ2-2; 10 bases align to TRBD1. Trimming took 6 bases from V and 5 from J; bases not matched to a gene: 6. Germline-derived CDR1 and CDR2 are SEHNR and FQNEAQ (reference sequence). The CDR3 is made up of 15 amino acids. The chain's CDR3 is CASSPGQGRTGELFS. Here the CDR3 DNA reads TGTGCCAGCAGTCCGGGACAGGGGAGAACCGGGGAGCTGTTTTCT.

This sequence joins TRBV27 and TRBJ1-1; D unclear. V was pared by 6 bases and J by 1 base, with 9 bases between. This CDR3 has 13 residues. The germline CDR1 and CDR2 sequences are MNHEY and SMNVEV (reference sequence). The CDR3: CASSPLGNTEAFF. Here the CDR3 DNA reads TGTGCCAGCAGCCCCCTCGGGAACACTGAAGCTTTCTTT.

The chain carries TRBV6-1 and TRBJ2-1; a weak D match, TRBD1 (6 bases). The V gene's germline CDR1 is MNHNS and CDR2 SASEGT. This CDR3 has 14 amino acids. Trimming left V 5 bases short and J 6 bases short, with 14 bases between. CDR3 sequence reads: CASSTGQLSNEQFF. DNA for the CDR3: TGTGCCAGCAGTACAGGGCAGTTAAGCAATGAGCAGTTCTTC.

This clonotype was seen repeatedly, ten times or more. This chain joins TRBV12-3 or TRBV12-4 and TRBJ2-5, with TRBD1 identical over 7 bases. V lost 6 bases and J lost 7; bases outside the gene matches: 17. This CDR3 has 16 residues. The CDR3 DNA reads TGTGCCAGCAGCTTCAGGGACAGCCCCCCGGTAGCGACCCAGTACTTC. It is translated as CASSFRDSPPVATQYF.

This clonotype came up many times. The gene calls are TRBV27 and TRBJ2-1; 14 bases are shared with TRBD2. The CDR3 is 15 amino acids. Germline V CDR1 and CDR2: MNHEY, SMNVEV (reference sequence). V shed 5 bases and J 8 bases; nucleotides not matched to a gene: 5. This CDR3 is CASSPGTSGRDEQFF. CDR3 nucleotides: TGTGCCAGCAGTCCGGGGACTAGCGGGAGAGATGAGCAGTTCTTC.

This clonotype occurred a few times. The chain is built from TRBV7-6 and TRBJ1-4; the D gene is possibly TRBD1 (5 bases). The V and J ends lost 5 bases and 5 bases respectively, with 15 bases between them. CDR1 and CDR2 (germline): SGHVS, FNYEAQ. The CDR3 covers 15 residues. CDR3 bases: TGTGCCAGCAGCGTTGGGACGACCCGAAATGAAAAACTGTTTTTT. It yields the protein CASSVGTTRNEKLFF. The entire variable domain, with the rest obtained from reference TRBV7-6 and TRBJ1-4, is as follows: GAGVSQSPRYKVTKRGQDVALRCDPISGHVSLYWYRQALGQGPEFLTYFNYEAQQDKSGLPNDRFSAERPEGSISTLTIQRTEQRDSAMYRCASSVGTTRNEKLFFGSGTQLSVL.

DNA for the CDR3: TGTGCCAGCAGCGAGGGGCTCAAACCGACCGGGGAGCTGTTTTTT. It codes for CASSEGLKPTGELFF. This chain joins TRBV2 and TRBJ2-2; either TRBD1 or TRBD2 may supply D (5 bases each). CDR3 size: 15 residues. V was shortened by 6 bases and J by 5 bases, with 16 bases between the two germline ends. The germline CDR1 and CDR2 sequences are SNHLY and FYNNEI.

This clonotype was observed a few times. Mismatch with germline at one junction end may stem from a read error. The chain is built from TRBV3-1 and TRBJ1-2; TRBD1 aligns across 8 bases. The CDR3 loop spans 13 amino acids. CDR1 is LGHDT and CDR2 is YNNKEL in the germline V gene (reference sequence). The CDR3 coding sequence is TGCGGAGGGTCCAGGGGGCGCGGCTATGGCTACACCTTC. It encodes CGGSRGRGYGYTF.

This chain uses TRBV30 with TRBJ2-5; 10 nucleotides align to TRBD2. The CDR3 sequence is 19 residues long. CDR1 and CDR2 from the germline V gene are GTSNPN and SVGIG (reference sequence). The V segment lost 0 bases and the J segment 5 bases; nucleotides outside the gene matches: 18. CDR3 DNA sequence: TGTGCCTGGAGTGTATTCGGCGGGACTAGCGATCAATCGATGGAGACCCAGTACTTC. Its protein product is CAWSVFGGTSDQSMETQYF.

The genes are TRBV4-2 and TRBJ2-7; D call uncertain. The CDR3 length is 15 residues. Germline lookup yields CDR1 LGHNA and CDR2 YNFKEQ. The V end lost 0 bases, the J end lost 2 bases, and 11 bases lay between the germline ends. The CDR3 sequence: CASSQETGRAYEQYF. For the CDR3, the DNA is TGTGCCAGCAGCCAAGAGACCGGTAGGGCCTACGAGCAGTACTTC.

The chain recombines TRBV5-5 with TRBJ2-7, with 8 bases that match TRBD1. The V segment lost 4 bases and the J segment 4 bases; nucleotides outside the gene matches: 10. This CDR3 has 15 amino acids. CDR1 and CDR2 (germline): SGHKS, YYEKEE (reference sequence). CDR3 region: CASSPSDRELYEQYF. Here the CDR3 DNA reads TGTGCCAGCAGCCCTTCGGACAGGGAGCTTTACGAGCAGTACTTC.